These T cell receptor beta chains were read from a single sample in a study of CD8 T cells in Susac syndrome. MiXCR, applied by TCRdb to the immunoSEQ multiplex PCR reads, yields one record per CDR3 protein. The table lists approximately 71,000 distinct CDR3 sequences, 96% of them singletons. The sample comprised CD4+ T cells from PBMCs. The source of these receptors is a human donor with multiple sclerosis. Both conserved end residues are part of each CDR3. A D gene is named only where the DNA matches it firmly. Size is stated for part of the rows, as once, few or many counts, or as a class when the clone is expanded.

CDR3: CASSLRGPTEQYF; DNA: TGTGCCAGCAGCCTCCGGGGGCCTACCGAGCAGTACTTC; size: NA; J: TRBJ2-7; V: TRBV3-1; D: NA
CDR3: CASSSDRARRAFF; DNA: TGTGCCAGCAGCTCAGACAGGGCTCGTAGAGCTTTCTTT; size: NA; J: TRBJ1-1; V: TRBV7-2; D: TRBD1
CDR3: CASSSPGQGGTQYF; DNA: TGTGCCAGCAGCTCACCCGGACAGGGGGGGACCCAGTACTTC; size: NA; J: TRBJ2-5; V: TRBV11-2; D: TRBD1
CDR3: CSARVAREHGYTF; DNA: TGCAGCGCCCGCGTTGCCAGGGAGCATGGCTACACCTTC; size: NA; J: TRBJ1-2; V: TRBV29-1; D: NA
CDR3: CASSLGTGADEQYF; DNA: TGTGCCAGCAGCCTTGGGACAGGGGCAGACGAGCAGTACTTC; size: NA; J: TRBJ2-7; V: TRBV4-2; D: TRBD1
CDR3: CSVEVQGGAEQYF; DNA: TGCAGCGTTGAAGTACAAGGGGGCGCCGAGCAGTACTTC; size: NA; J: TRBJ2-7; V: TRBV29-1; D: TRBD1
CDR3: CASSRYRDRGTYEQYF; DNA: TGTGCCAGCAGTCGGTACCGGGACCGAGGAACCTACGAGCAGTACTTC; size: NA; J: TRBJ2-7; V: TRBV6-2/TRBV6-3; D: NA
CDR3: CASSVVDKIYGYTF; DNA: TGTGCCAGCAGTGTTGTGGACAAGATCTATGGCTACACCTTC; size: NA; J: TRBJ1-2; V: TRBV6-1; D: NA
CDR3: CASSYTFLTAMNTEAFF; DNA: TGTGCCAGCAGTTACACTTTCCTGACGGCCATGAACACTGAAGCTTTCTTT; size: NA; J: TRBJ1-1; V: TRBV6-5; D: NA
CDR3: CSETAGARGYTF; DNA: TGCAGTGAAACTGCAGGGGCTCGGGGCTACACCTTC; size: NA; J: TRBJ1-2; V: TRBV20-1; D: NA
CDR3: CAWSNRYEQYF; DNA: TGTGCCTGGAGTAATAGATACGAGCAGTACTTC; size: NA; J: TRBJ2-7; V: TRBV30; D: NA
CDR3: CASSDLWAEGYTF; DNA: TGTGCCAGCAGTGACCTTTGGGCGGAAGGCTACACCTTC; size: NA; J: TRBJ1-2; V: TRBV2; D: NA
CDR3: CASTHRGRQANEKLFF; DNA: TGTGCCAGCACCCACCGGGGCCGTCAGGCTAATGAAAAACTGTTTTTT; size: NA; J: TRBJ1-4; V: TRBV7-2; D: NA
CDR3: CASRPSGGQGGEQYF; DNA: TGTGCCAGCCGTCCTAGCGGGGGGCAAGGCGGCGAGCAGTACTTC; size: NA; J: TRBJ2-7; V: TRBV12-3/TRBV12-4; D: TRBD2
CDR3: CASSFQGASDFVLTF; DNA: TGTGCCAGCAGCTTCCAGGGGGCCAGTGATTTTGTCCTGACTTTC; size: NA; J: TRBJ2-6; V: TRBV9; D: TRBD1
CDR3: CSARTGLAGGSTDTQYF; DNA: TGCAGTGCGAGAACCGGACTAGCGGGGGGGAGCACAGATACGCAGTATTTT; size: NA; J: TRBJ2-3; V: TRBV20-1; D: TRBD2
CDR3: CASRSGTGGPYEQYF; DNA: TGTGCCAGCAGGTCCGGGACAGGGGGTCCCTACGAGCAGTACTTC; size: NA; J: TRBJ2-7; V: TRBV7-8; D: TRBD1
CDR3: CSAVAGGRADTQYF; DNA: TGCAGTGCGGTAGCGGGGGGGCGGGCAGATACGCAGTATTTT; size: NA; J: TRBJ2-3; V: TRBV20-1; D: TRBD2
CDR3: CASRRLAGDTDTQYF; DNA: TGTGCCAGCCGACGACTAGCGGGGGACACAGATACGCAGTATTTT; size: NA; J: TRBJ2-3; V: TRBV7-2; D: TRBD2
CDR3: CASSLVGSDGAEQYF; DNA: TGCGCCAGCAGCTTGGTAGGTAGCGATGGTGCCGAGCAGTACTTC; size: NA; J: TRBJ2-7; V: TRBV5-1; D: NA
CDR3: CASSTGGDGQPQHF; DNA: TGTGCCAGCAGCACAGGGGGCGACGGTCAGCCCCAGCATTTT; size: NA; J: TRBJ1-5; V: TRBV12-3/TRBV12-4; D: TRBD1
CDR3: CASSKTGVDSYEQYF; DNA: TGTGCCAGCAGCAAGACAGGGGTTGACTCCTACGAGCAGTACTTC; size: NA; J: TRBJ2-7; V: TRBV13; D: TRBD1
CDR3: CASSTPGWGYSNQPQHF; DNA: TGTGCCAGTAGTACCCCAGGGTGGGGTTATAGCAATCAGCCCCAGCATTTT; size: NA; J: TRBJ1-5; V: TRBV19; D: NA
CDR3: CASSRGSPLHF; DNA: TGTGCCAGCAGTCGGGGCTCACCCCTCCACTTT; size: NA; J: TRBJ1-6; V: TRBV12-3/TRBV12-4; D: NA
CDR3: CASSQIRQGHEQYF; DNA: TGCGCCAGCAGCCAAATAAGACAGGGCCACGAGCAGTACTTC; size: NA; J: TRBJ2-7; V: TRBV4-1; D: TRBD1
CDR3: CAWSVVLAAANYGYTF; DNA: TGTGCCTGGAGTGTGGTCTTGGCCGCCGCTAACTATGGCTACACCTTC; size: NA; J: TRBJ1-2; V: TRBV30; D: NA
CDR3: CSARGRSYNEQFF; DNA: TGCAGTGCCCGGGGGCGGTCCTACAATGAGCAGTTCTTC; size: NA; J: TRBJ2-1; V: TRBV20-1; D: NA
CDR3: CAWSTGQRTYEQYF; DNA: TGTGCCTGGAGTACGGGACAGAGAACCTACGAGCAGTACTTC; size: NA; J: TRBJ2-7; V: TRBV30; D: TRBD1
CDR3: CASIRRGDQPQHF; DNA: TGTGCCAGCATCAGAAGAGGCGATCAGCCCCAGCATTTT; size: NA; J: TRBJ1-5; V: TRBV28; D: NA
CDR3: CASSLGGAIGEQFF; DNA: TGTGCCAGCAGCCTCGGGGGGGCCATTGGGGAGCAGTTCTTC; size: NA; J: TRBJ2-1; V: TRBV3-1; D: TRBD2
CDR3: CASSPRLAGQETQYF; DNA: TGTGCCAGCAGCCCAAGACTAGCGGGGCAAGAGACCCAGTACTTC; size: NA; J: TRBJ2-5; V: TRBV5-4; D: TRBD2
CDR3: CASSQNTVTEAFF; DNA: TGTGCCAGCAGCCAAAACACGGTCACTGAAGCTTTCTTT; size: NA; J: TRBJ1-1; V: TRBV3-1; D: NA
CDR3: CASSLRQGVEKLFF; DNA: TGTGCCAGCAGCTTAAGACAGGGGGTGGAAAAACTGTTTTTT; size: NA; J: TRBJ1-4; V: TRBV7-9; D: TRBD1
CDR3: CASSRNSQGAYEQFF; DNA: TGCGCCAGCAGCCGCAATAGTCAGGGGGCCTATGAGCAGTTCTTC; size: once; J: TRBJ2-1; V: TRBV4-3; D: TRBD1
CDR3: CASSQGRGNTEAFF; DNA: TGCGCCAGCAGCCAAGGGCGTGGGAACACTGAAGCTTTCTTT; size: NA; J: TRBJ1-1; V: TRBV4-1; D: NA
CDR3: CASSTSGGTKNIQYF; DNA: TGTGCCAGTAGCACTAGCGGGGGGACCAAAAACATTCAGTACTTC; size: NA; J: TRBJ2-4; V: TRBV19; D: TRBD2
CDR3: CASRPSGGKETQYF; DNA: TGTGCCAGCAGGCCATCGGGGGGGAAAGAGACCCAGTACTTC; size: NA; J: TRBJ2-5; V: TRBV3-1; D: TRBD2
CDR3: CASSFRQDTDTQYF; DNA: TGTGCCAGCAGCTTTCGACAGGACACAGATACGCAGTATTTT; size: once; J: TRBJ2-3; V: TRBV7-8; D: NA
CDR3: CASRNSGSYNEQFF; DNA: TGTGCCAGTAGAAATAGCGGGAGCTACAATGAGCAGTTCTTC; size: NA; J: TRBJ2-1; V: TRBV19; D: TRBD2
CDR3: CASSVGQTNSPLHF; DNA: TGTGCCAGTAGTGTTGGACAGACAAATTCACCCCTCCACTTT; size: NA; J: TRBJ1-6; V: TRBV19; D: NA
CDR3: CSARGGWETQYF; DNA: TGCAGTGCTAGGGGTGGGTGGGAGACCCAGTACTTC; size: NA; J: TRBJ2-5; V: TRBV20-1; D: NA
CDR3: CASSLDRREAFF; DNA: TGTGCCAGCAGCCTCGACAGGCGGGAAGCTTTCTTT; size: once; J: TRBJ1-1; V: TRBV7-2; D: NA
CDR3: CASSLLAGLAQTQYF; DNA: TGTGCCAGCAGTTTACTAGCGGGGCTTGCTCAGACCCAGTACTTC; size: NA; J: TRBJ2-5; V: TRBV6-6; D: TRBD2
CDR3: CASSLATGGNQPQHF; DNA: TGTGCCAGCAGCTTAGCGACGGGCGGCAATCAGCCCCAGCATTTT; size: few; J: TRBJ1-5; V: TRBV7-9; D: NA
CDR3: CATSRDTENTEAFF; DNA: TGTGCCACCAGCAGAGATACAGAGAACACTGAAGCTTTCTTT; size: NA; J: TRBJ1-1; V: TRBV15; D: NA
CDR3: CASSLEGGDGQPQHF; DNA: TGCGCCAGCAGCTTGGAGGGCGGGGATGGACAGCCCCAGCATTTT; size: NA; J: TRBJ1-5; V: TRBV5-1; D: NA
CDR3: CASSLGTGRYEQYF; DNA: TGTGCCAGCAGCTTGGGAACGGGCCGCTACGAGCAGTACTTC; size: NA; J: TRBJ2-7; V: TRBV5-4; D: NA
CDR3: CASIGSGQNSYEQYF; DNA: TGTGCCAGCATTGGATCGGGACAAAATTCCTACGAGCAGTACTTC; size: NA; J: TRBJ2-7; V: TRBV5-8; D: NA
CDR3: CASSARDARRGEQYF; DNA: TGTGCCAGCAGCGCCCGGGACGCTCGACGAGGCGAGCAGTACTTC; size: NA; J: TRBJ2-7; V: TRBV9; D: NA
CDR3: CASSQEMSYEQYF; DNA: TGTGCCAGCAGCCAAGAGATGAGCTACGAGCAGTACTTC; size: NA; J: TRBJ2-7; V: TRBV4-2; D: NA
CDR3: CASSLAVPDRETQYF; DNA: TGTGCCAGCAGCTTAGCAGTCCCTGACAGGGAGACCCAGTACTTC; size: NA; J: TRBJ2-5; V: TRBV7-9; D: NA